This record looks at one T cell receptor (beta chain) sequence and its context. This clonotype was seen more than once but under ten times. The specificity of this receptor is unknown. Base qualities are not at hand, and no much larger clone is one base apart. The data originate from a study of blood T cells in healthy people across ages (dated by TCRdb to the mid-2010s). With respect to the entire study: In model experiments, template switching captured about one uniquely barcoded TCR beta cDNA molecule for every two T cells. To track age-related changes in TCR beta repertoire diversity, the study relied on deep sequencing normalized with unique cDNA molecular identifiers. The donors were split into four age groups: young (average about 16 years), middle-aged (roughly 39), aged (approximately 59) and long-lived (approximately 89). To avoid experimental bias, donors of different ages were distributed randomly across sequencing lanes. Two additional independent replicas of 1 million unique cDNA reads from the same blood draw were analyzed for two donors (one aged 18 to 29 and one aged 80 or older). General conclusions and limits of the study: The long-lived group showed more naive CD4+ T cells, fewer expanded clones and increased TCR diversity than the aged group, suggesting age selection. Observed TCR beta diversity per million T cells fell roughly linearly with age, and a significant reduction was already apparent by age approximately 40. Estimates of total diversity based on one million sequenced T cells were considered lower bounds and underestimates. Because the CMV infection status of the donors was unknown, age-related changes in expanded clonotypes may potentially have been confounded. A strong correlation was found between observed TCR beta diversity and the percentage of naive T cells measured by flow cytometry. Because profiling used bulk unsorted PBMCs, naive and antigen-experienced compartments could not be compared conclusively.

The donors were roughly 38 Caucasian individuals from Russia, aged about 6 to 95 years, who were systemically healthy. Each donor gave approximately 9.3 milliliters of peripheral blood, collected into EDTA-treated Vacutainer tubes. Ficoll-Paque density-gradient centrifugation was used to isolate PBMCs, with at least 6.5 million obtained per sample. Trizol reagent was used to extract total RNA from the PBMCs, yielding at least 6 micrograms per sample. For every donor, flow cytometry on a PBMC aliquot measured the percentage of naive CD45RAhigh/CD27high T cells. Libraries came from 5' RACE. Sequencing instrument: Illumina HiSeq 2500. A second PCR of about 6 to 12 cycles was performed with a sample-barcoded 5' primer and a J-beta primer mix. Each TCR beta cDNA molecule received a unique molecular identifier from a template-switch 5' adaptor carrying 12 random nucleotides. At least 3 million CDR3-containing paired-end reads were obtained from each sample. First-strand cDNA synthesis was performed from all RNA using the Mint cDNA synthesis kit, with priming by a TRBC-specific oligonucleotide. All cDNA was treated with uracil-DNA glycosylase and then went through a first 18-cycle PCR with the universal primers M1SS and BC2_uni_R. Regarding the original processing steps: Each sample was normalized by randomly selecting 1 million high-quality reads, each carrying a distinct molecular identifier. Instead of being binned into consensus sequences, reads that shared molecular identifiers were thrown out. CDR3 identification, clonotype clustering and error correction used MiTCR with a Q25 quality threshold and the strictest error-elimination algorithm. A nonparametric unseen species model with Euler transformation was used to estimate lower-bound total TCR beta diversity. TCRdb reanalyzed the raw reads on its own, using fastp at Q25 for trimming and MiXCR for clone calling, and kept in-frame beta chains. A single entry per CDR3 protein holds the most common genes and DNA from its merged rows. TCRdb, rather than the study authors, made the V and J calls. The sample has 550,000 to 750,000 distinct CDR3 sequences on record, roughly 20% of them singletons. Of the sample, about 3.6% falls within the top ten clones.

V was cut back by 7 bases and J by 0 bases, leaving a gap of 16 bases between them. CDR1 and CDR2, looked up from the germline V gene, are MDHEN and SYDVKM. Including the terminal cysteine and phenylalanine, the CDR3 comprises 17 residues. Only the CDR3 portion is preserved as DNA: 51 bases, with reading frame beginning at the first base. This receptor chain uses TRBV28 and TRBJ1-6, with the D segment identity uncertain. Sequencing input: blood. The clonotype was recovered from a man aged 65 to 85 in good health. The nucleotide sequence is TGTGCCAGCAACTTCCCCACAGAGAGCTCCTATAATTCACCCCTCCACTTT. It translates as CASNFPTESSYNSPLHF.